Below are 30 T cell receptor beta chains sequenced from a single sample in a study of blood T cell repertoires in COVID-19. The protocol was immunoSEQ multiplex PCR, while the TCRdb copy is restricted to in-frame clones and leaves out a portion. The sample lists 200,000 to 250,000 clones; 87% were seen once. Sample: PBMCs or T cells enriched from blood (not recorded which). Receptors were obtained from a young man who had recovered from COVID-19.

The CDR3 loop reads CASSQDRAETQYF. For the CDR3, the DNA is TGCGCCAGCAGCCAAGACCGAGCCGAAACCCAGTACTTC. The gene calls are TRBV4-3 and TRBJ2-5; no firm D call. This CDR3 is 13 amino acids long. V was clipped by 0 bases and J by 8 bases, with 10 bases between them. The germline V gene encodes CDR1 LGHNA and CDR2 YSLEER.

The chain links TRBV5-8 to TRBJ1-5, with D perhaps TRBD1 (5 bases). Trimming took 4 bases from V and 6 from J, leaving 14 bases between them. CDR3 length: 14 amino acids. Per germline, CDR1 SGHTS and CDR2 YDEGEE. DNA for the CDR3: TGTGCCAGCAGCCCGGGGGGGGTCATTCAGCCCCAGCATTTT. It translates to CASSPGGVIQPQHF.

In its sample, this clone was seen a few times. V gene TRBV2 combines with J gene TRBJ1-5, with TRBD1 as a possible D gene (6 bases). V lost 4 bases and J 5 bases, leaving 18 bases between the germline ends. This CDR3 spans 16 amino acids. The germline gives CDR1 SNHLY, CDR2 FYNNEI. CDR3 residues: CASSARGGVGDQPQHF. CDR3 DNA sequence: TGTGCCAGCAGTGCCAGGGGTGGGGTAGGGGATCAGCCCCAGCATTTT.

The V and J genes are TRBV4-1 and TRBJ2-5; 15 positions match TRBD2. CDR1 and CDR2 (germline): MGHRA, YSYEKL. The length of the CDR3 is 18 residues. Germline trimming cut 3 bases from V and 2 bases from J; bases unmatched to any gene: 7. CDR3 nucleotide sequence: TGCGCCAGCAGCCAGGATACAGGACTAGCGGGAGGGCAAGAGACCCAGTACTTC. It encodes CASSQDTGLAGGQETQYF.

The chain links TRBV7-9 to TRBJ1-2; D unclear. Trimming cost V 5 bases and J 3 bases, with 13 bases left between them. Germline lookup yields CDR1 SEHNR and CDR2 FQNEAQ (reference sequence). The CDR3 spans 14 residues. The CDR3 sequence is CASSPRGGDYGYTF. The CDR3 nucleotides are TGTGCCAGCAGCCCCCGCGGCGGTGACTATGGCTACACCTTC.

The CDR3 DNA reads as TGTGCCAGCAGCTGGACAAAATTAAAGTCCGGGGAGCTGTTTTTT. Protein: CASSWTKLKSGELFF. The chain carries TRBV7-2 and TRBJ2-2, with D perhaps matching TRBD1 (5 bases). From germline, CDR1 is SGHTA and CDR2 FQGNSA. V lost 4 bases, J lost 6 bases, and 15 bases lay in between. The CDR3 length is 15 residues.

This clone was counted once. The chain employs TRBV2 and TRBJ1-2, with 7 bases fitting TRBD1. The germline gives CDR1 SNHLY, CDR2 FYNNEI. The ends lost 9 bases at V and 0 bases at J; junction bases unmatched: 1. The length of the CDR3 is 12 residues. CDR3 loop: CARGQTNYGYTF. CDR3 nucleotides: TGTGCCAGGGGACAGACTAACTATGGCTACACCTTC. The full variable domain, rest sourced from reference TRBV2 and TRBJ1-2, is EPEVTQTPSHQVTQMGQEVILRCVPISNHLYFYWYRQILGQKVEFLVSFYNNEISEKSEIFDDQFSVERPDGSNFTLKIRSTKLEDSAMYFCARGQTNYGYTFGSGTRLTVV.

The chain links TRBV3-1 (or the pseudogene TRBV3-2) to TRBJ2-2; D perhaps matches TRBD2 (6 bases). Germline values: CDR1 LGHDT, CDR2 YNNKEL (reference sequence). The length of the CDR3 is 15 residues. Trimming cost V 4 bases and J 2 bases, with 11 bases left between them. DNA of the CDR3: TGTGCCAGCAGCCTGACTAGTGTCAACACCGGGGAGCTGTTTTTT. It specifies CASSLTSVNTGELFF.

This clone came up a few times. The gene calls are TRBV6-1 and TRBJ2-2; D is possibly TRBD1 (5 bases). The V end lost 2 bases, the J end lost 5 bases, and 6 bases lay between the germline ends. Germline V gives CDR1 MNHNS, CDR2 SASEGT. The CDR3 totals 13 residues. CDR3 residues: CASSEQGTGELFF. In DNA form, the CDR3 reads TGTGCCAGCAGTGAACAGGGAACCGGGGAGCTGTTTTTT.

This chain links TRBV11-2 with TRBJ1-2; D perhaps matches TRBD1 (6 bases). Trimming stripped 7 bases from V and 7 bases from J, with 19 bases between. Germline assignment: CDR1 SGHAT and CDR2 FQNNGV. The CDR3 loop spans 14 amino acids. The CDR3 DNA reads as TGTGCCAGCACCTCAGAAACCAGGGGCTCTGGCTACACCTTC. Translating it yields CASTSETRGSGYTF.

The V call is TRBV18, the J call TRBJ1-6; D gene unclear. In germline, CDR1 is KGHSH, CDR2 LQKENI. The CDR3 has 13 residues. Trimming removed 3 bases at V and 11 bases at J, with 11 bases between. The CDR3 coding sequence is TGTGCCAGCTCACCGGGAGTCGAAGCACCCCTCCACTTT. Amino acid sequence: CASSPGVEAPLHF.

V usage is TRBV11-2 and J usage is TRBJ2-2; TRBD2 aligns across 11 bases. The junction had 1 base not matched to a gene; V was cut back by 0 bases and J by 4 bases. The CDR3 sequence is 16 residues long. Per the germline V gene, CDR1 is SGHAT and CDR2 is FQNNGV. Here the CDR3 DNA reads TGTGCCAGCAGCTTAGATCTAGCGGGGGGCACCGGGGAGCTGTTTTTT. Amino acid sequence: CASSLDLAGGTGELFF.

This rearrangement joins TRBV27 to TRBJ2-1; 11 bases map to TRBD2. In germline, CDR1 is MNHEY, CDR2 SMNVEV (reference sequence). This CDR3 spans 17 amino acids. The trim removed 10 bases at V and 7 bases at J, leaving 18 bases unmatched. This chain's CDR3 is CATKFSGRAVKGNEQFF. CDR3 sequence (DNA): TGTGCCACCAAGTTTAGCGGGAGGGCCGTGAAGGGGAATGAGCAGTTCTTC.

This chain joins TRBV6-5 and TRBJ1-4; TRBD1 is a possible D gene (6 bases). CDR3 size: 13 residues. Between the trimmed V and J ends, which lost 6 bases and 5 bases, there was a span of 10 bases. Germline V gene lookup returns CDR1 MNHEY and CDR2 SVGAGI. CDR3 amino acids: CASRLGTNEKLFF. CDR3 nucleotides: TGTGCCAGCAGACTCGGGACAAATGAAAAACTGTTTTTT.

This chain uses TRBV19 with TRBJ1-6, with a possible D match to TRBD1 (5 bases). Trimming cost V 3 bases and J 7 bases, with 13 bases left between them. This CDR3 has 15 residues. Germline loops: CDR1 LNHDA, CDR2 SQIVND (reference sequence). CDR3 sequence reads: CASSIITGENSPLHF. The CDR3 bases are TGTGCCAGTAGTATTATCACAGGCGAGAATTCACCCCTCCACTTT.

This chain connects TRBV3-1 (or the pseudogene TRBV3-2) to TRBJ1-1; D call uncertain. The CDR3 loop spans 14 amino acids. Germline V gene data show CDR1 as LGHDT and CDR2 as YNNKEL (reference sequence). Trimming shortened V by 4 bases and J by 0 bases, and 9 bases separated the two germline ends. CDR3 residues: CASSLLNLNTEAFF. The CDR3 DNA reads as TGTGCCAGCAGCCTACTTAACCTGAACACTGAAGCTTTCTTT.

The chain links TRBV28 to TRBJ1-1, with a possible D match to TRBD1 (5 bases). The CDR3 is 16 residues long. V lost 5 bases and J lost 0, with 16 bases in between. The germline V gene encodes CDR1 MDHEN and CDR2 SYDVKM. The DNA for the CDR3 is TGTGCCAGCAGTACCCTAGGGGAACCAATGAACACTGAAGCTTTCTTT. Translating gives CASSTLGEPMNTEAFF. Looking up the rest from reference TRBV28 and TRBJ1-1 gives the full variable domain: DVKVTQSSRYLVKRTGEKVFLECVQDMDHENMFWYRQDPGLGLRLIYFSYDVKMKEKGDIPEGYSVSREKKERFSLILESASTNQTSMYLCASSTLGEPMNTEAFFGQGTRLTVV.

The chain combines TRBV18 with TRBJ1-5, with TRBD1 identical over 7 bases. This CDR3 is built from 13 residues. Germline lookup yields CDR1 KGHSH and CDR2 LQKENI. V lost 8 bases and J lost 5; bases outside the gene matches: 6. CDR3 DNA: TGTGCCAGCCGACAGGGAGTTGATCAGCCCCAGCATTTT. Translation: CASRQGVDQPQHF. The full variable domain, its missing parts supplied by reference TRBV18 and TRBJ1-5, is NAGVMQNPRHLVRRRGQEARLRCSPMKGHSHVYWYRQLPEEGLKFMVYLQKENIIDESGMPKERFSAEFPKEGPSILRIQQVVRGDSAAYFCASRQGVDQPQHFGDGTRLSIL.

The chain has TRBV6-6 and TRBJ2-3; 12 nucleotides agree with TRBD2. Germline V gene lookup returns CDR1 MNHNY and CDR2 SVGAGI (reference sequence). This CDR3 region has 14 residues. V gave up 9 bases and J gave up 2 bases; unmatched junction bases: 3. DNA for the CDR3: TGTGCCAGTCGACTAGCGGGGGACACAGATACGCAGTATTTT. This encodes CASRLAGDTDTQYF.

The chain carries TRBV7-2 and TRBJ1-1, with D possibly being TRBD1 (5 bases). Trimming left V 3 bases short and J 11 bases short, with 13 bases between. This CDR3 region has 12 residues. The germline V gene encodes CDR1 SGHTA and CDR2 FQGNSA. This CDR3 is CASSFRGAGAFF. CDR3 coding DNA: TGTGCCAGCAGCTTCCGTGGGGCCGGGGCTTTCTTT. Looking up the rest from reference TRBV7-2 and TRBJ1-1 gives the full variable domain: GAGVSQSPSNKVTEKGKDVELRCDPISGHTALYWYRQSLGQGLEFLIYFQGNSAPDKSGLPSDRFSAERTGGSVSTLTIQRTQQEDSAVYLCASSFRGAGAFFGQGTRLTVV.

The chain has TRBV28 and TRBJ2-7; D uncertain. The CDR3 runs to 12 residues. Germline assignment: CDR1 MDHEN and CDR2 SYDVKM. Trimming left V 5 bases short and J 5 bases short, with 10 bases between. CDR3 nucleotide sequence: TGTGCCAGCAGTCTCCTCCCCCACGAGCAGTACTTC. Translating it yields CASSLLPHEQYF. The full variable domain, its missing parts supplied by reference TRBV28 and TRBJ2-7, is DVKVTQSSRYLVKRTGEKVFLECVQDMDHENMFWYRQDPGLGLRLIYFSYDVKMKEKGDIPEGYSVSREKKERFSLILESASTNQTSMYLCASSLLPHEQYFGPGTRLTVT.

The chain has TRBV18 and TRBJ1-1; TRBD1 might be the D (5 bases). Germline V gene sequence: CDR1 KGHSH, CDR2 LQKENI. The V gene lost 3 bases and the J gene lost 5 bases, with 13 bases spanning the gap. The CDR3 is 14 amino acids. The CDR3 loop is CASSPGGERTEAFF. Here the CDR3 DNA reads TGTGCCAGCTCACCGGGGGGGGAGAGGACTGAAGCTTTCTTT.

The CDR3 DNA sequence: TGTGCCAGCAGCACCCGGGACAGGGGATATGGCTACACCTTC. It translates to CASSTRDRGYGYTF. This chain joins TRBV9 and TRBJ1-2; 10 bases align to TRBD1. This CDR3 comprises 14 residues. Germline CDR1 and CDR2: SGDLS and YYNGEE. J was trimmed by 5 bases and V by 4 bases; bases with no gene match: 5.

CDR3 DNA: TGCAGTGCTAGTAGGGAGGCAGACAATGAGCAGTTCTTC. It yields the protein CSASREADNEQFF. The chain employs TRBV20-1 and TRBJ2-1; TRBD2 is a possible D gene (6 bases). The CDR3 runs 13 residues. V lost 3 bases and J 5 bases, leaving 11 bases between the germline ends. CDR1 is DFQATT and CDR2 is SNEGSKA in the germline V gene (reference sequence).

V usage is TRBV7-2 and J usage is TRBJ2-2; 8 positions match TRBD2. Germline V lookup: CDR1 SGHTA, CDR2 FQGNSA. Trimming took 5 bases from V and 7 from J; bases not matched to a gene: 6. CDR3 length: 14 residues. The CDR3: CASSPYGGVGELFF. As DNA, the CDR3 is TGTGCCAGCAGCCCCTACGGGGGGGTCGGGGAGCTGTTTTTT.

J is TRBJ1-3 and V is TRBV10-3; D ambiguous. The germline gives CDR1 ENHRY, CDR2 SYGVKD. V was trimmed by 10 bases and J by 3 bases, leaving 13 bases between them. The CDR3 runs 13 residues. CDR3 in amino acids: CATESVVGNTIYF. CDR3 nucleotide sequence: TGTGCCACCGAATCCGTAGTTGGAAACACCATATATTTT.

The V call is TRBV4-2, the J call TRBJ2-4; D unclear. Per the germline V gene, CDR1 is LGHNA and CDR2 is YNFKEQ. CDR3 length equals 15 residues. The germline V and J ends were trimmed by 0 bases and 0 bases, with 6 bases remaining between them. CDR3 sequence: CASSQDRVAKNIQYF. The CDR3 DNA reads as TGTGCCAGCAGCCAAGATAGAGTAGCCAAAAACATTCAGTACTTC.

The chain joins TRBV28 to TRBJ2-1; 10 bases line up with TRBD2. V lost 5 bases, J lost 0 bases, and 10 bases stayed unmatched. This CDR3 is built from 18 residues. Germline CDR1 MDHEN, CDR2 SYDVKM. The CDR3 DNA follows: TGTGCCAGCAGTACGGCTAGCGGGAGCGGTACCTCCTACAATGAGCAGTTCTTC. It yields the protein CASSTASGSGTSYNEQFF.

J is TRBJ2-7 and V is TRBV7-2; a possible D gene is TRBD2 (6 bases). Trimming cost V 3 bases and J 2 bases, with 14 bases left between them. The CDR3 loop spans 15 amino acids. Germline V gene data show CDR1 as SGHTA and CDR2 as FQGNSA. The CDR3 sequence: CASSLEGTLPYEQYF. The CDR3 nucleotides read TGTGCCAGCAGCTTGGAGGGAACCTTACCCTACGAGCAGTACTTC. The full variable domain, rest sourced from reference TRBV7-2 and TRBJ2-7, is GAGVSQSPSNKVTEKGKDVELRCDPISGHTALYWYRQSLGQGLEFLIYFQGNSAPDKSGLPSDRFSAERTGGSVSTLTIQRTQQEDSAVYLCASSLEGTLPYEQYFGPGTRLTVT.

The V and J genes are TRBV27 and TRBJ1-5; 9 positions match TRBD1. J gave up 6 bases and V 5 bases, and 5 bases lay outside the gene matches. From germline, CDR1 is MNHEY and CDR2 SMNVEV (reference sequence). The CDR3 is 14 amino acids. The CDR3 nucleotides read TGTGCCAGCAGTCCCGGGACAGGGAGTCAGCCCCAGCATTTT. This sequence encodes CASSPGTGSQPQHF.